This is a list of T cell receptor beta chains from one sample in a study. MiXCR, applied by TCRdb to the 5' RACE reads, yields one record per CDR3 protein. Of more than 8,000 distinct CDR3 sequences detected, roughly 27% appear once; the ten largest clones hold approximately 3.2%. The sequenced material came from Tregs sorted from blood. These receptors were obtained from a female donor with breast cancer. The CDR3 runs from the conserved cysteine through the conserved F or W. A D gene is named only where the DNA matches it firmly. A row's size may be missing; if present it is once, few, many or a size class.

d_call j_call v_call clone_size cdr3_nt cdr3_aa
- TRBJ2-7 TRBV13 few TGTGCCAGCAGCCACGGGACGGACTCCTACGAGCAGTACTTC CASSHGTDSYEQYF
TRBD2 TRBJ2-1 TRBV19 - TGTGCCAGTAGTTTCACTAGCGGTCCAAACCCATTTTACAATGAGCAGTCCTTC CASSFTSGPNPFYNEQSF
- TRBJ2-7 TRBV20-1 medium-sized TGCAGTGCCAGGAAGGAACCCCGCTACGAGCAGTACTTC CSARKEPRYEQYF
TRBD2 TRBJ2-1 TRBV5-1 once TGCGCCAGCAGCCCCCTGGGACTAGCGGGATCCTACAATGAGCAGTTCTTC CASSPLGLAGSYNEQFF
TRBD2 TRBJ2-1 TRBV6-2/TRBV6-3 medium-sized TGTGCCAGCTCCCTAGCGGGGAACAATGAGCAGTTCTTC CASSLAGNNEQFF
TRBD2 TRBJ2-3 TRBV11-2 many TGTGCCAGCAGCTTTAGAGGAGCGGGAGGGTCATGGGATACGCAGTATTTT CASSFRGAGGSWDTQYF
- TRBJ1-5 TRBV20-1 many TGCAGTGCTAGGAAGAGGGGTTATCAGCCCCAGCATTTT CSARKRGYQPQHF
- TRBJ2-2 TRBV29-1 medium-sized TGCAGCGTTGAAGGGTTCAGGTCCGGGGAGCTGTTTTTT CSVEGFRSGELFF
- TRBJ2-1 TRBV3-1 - TGTGCCAGCAGCCAAATCGGGACGGAGCAGTCCTTC CASSQIGTEQSF
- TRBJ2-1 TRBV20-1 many TGCAGTGCTAGAGATTCACCCCCGGTAGCAGCAGGACGCAATGAGCAGTTCTTC CSARDSPPVAAGRNEQFF
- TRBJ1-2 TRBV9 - TGTGCCAGCAGCGTTAGTGGGGGGGCGGAGGGCTACACCTTC CASSVSGGAEGYTF
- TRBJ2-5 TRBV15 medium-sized TGTGCCACCAGCAGAGATGTGGGGGGTGAGACCCAGTACTTC CATSRDVGGETQYF